Below are 6 T cell receptor beta chains sequenced from a single sample in a study of shared clonotypes between healthy human individuals. Here immunoSEQ multiplex PCR was the method, and the copy in TCRdb shows in-frame clones only, minus some. This table holds 2 million to 2.5 million clones, roughly 93% found once. The material sequenced was naive CD4+ T cells from PBMCs. Subset in this sample: CD45RA+ positively selected. The source is a man younger than 30 in good health. Some clones in this sample may be carry-over from other donors' samples.

The V call is TRBV18, the J call TRBJ1-1; D is uncertain. The CDR3 is 16 residues long. The V end was cut by 2 bases, the J end by 4 bases, with 17 bases between. The V gene's germline CDR1 is KGHSH and CDR2 LQKENI. CDR3 DNA: TGTGCCAGCTCACCAGGGGTCGCAGGACGGAGCACTGAAGCTTTCTTT. This gives the protein CASSPGVAGRSTEAFF.

With respect to this clone: Other DNA sequences from this sample encode an identical CDR3 as well. The V gene is TRBV5-1, the J gene TRBJ2-7; 11 bases map to TRBD2. V shed 3 bases, J shed 2 bases, and the junction held 4 bases outside the gene matches. Germline-derived CDR1 and CDR2 are SGHRS and YFSETQ. The CDR3 is made up of 15 amino acids. CDR3 bases: TGCGCCAGCAGCTGGGGGACTAGCGGAACCTACGAGCAGTACTTC. Amino acid sequence: CASSWGTSGTYEQYF.

The chain couples TRBV6-1 to TRBJ2-3; 12 bases line up with TRBD2. The V gene end was trimmed by 7 bases and the J gene end by 4 bases; junction bases not matched to a gene: 6. The CDR3 covers 15 residues. Per germline, CDR1 MNHNS and CDR2 SASEGT. In nucleotides, the CDR3 is TGTGCCAGCATTGTAGGACTAGCGGGATCAGATACGCAGTATTTT. The encoded protein is CASIVGLAGSDTQYF.

This chain uses TRBV5-4 with TRBJ1-2; 9 bases map to TRBD1. J lost 8 bases, V lost 4 bases, and 6 bases had no gene match. From germline, CDR1 is SGHNT and CDR2 YYREEE (reference sequence). The CDR3 totals 13 residues. This CDR3 is CASSTGQGKGYTF. DNA for the CDR3: TGTGCCAGCAGCACGGGACAGGGTAAAGGCTACACCTTC.

The chain has TRBV30 and TRBJ2-7; D not certain. This CDR3 is 11 amino acids long. V lost 2 bases, J lost 4 bases, and 6 bases lay in between. The germline gives CDR1 GTSNPN, CDR2 SVGIG (reference sequence). The CDR3 sequence is CAWSMGYEQYF. The CDR3 DNA is TGTGCCTGGAGTATGGGGTACGAGCAGTACTTC.

CDR3 in DNA: TGCGCCAGCAGCCTCAGACTAGCTTCGGGCACAGATACGCAGTATTTT. This translates into CASSLRLASGTDTQYF. V usage is TRBV10-2 and J usage is TRBJ2-3, with 7 bases identical to TRBD2. This CDR3 region has 16 residues. Germline lookup yields CDR1 WSHSY and CDR2 SAAADI. V was clipped by 6 bases and J by 1 base; unmatched bases: 10.